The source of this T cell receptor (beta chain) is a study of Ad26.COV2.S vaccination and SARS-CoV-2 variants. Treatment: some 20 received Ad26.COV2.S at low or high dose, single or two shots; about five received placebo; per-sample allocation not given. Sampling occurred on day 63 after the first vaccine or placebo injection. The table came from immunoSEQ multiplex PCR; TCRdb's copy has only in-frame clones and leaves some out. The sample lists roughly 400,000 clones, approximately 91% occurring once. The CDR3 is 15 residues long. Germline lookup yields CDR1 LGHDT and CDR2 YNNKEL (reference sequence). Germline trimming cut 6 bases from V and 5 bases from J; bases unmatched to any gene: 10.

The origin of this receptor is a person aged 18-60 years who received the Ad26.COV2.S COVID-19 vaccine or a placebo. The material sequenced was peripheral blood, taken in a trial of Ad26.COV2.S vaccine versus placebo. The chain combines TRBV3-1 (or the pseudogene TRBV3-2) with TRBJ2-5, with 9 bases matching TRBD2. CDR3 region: CASSLLPSGRETQYF. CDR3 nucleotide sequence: TGTGCCAGCAGTCTACTGCCCAGCGGGAGGGAGACCCAGTACTTC.